This TCR beta chain stems from a study of T cells in women clearing cervical HPV infection. Study-level information: Controls gave blood once infection was undetectable; cases at lesion identification.

Concerning this clone itself: The junction shows a germline mismatch at one end, possibly a read error. The read comes to an end 3 residues before the CDR3 does, leaving the germline J gene to fill in the end.

The repertoire was sequenced with immunoSEQ multiplex PCR; TCRdb's copy has only in-frame clones and lacks some. The sample has approximately 25,000 clones. The CDR3 has 12 residues. The germline V gene encodes CDR1 KGHSH and CDR2 LQKENI. The chain joins TRBV18 to TRBJ2-7, with D maybe TRBD1 (5 bases). The sample taken for sequencing was blood buffy coat. The clonotype was recovered from a woman between 18 and 75 years old with a cervical HPV16 infection that either progressed to CIN3+ or cleared (not recorded which). Partial CDR3 DNA: TGTGCCAGCGCACCAGGGCTCGACGAG. Translating it yields CASAPGLDE. The full CDR3 sequence reads CASAPGLDEQYF. Drawing the rest from reference TRBV18 and TRBJ2-7, the complete variable domain is NAGVMQNPRHLVRRRGQEARLRCSPMKGHSHVYWYRQLPEEGLKFMVYLQKENIIDESGMPKERFSAEFPKEGPSILRIQQVVRGDSAAYFCASAPGLDEQYFGPGTRLTVT.